This T cell receptor (beta chain) emerged from a study of blood T cell repertoires in COVID-19. Study-level information: Researchers got acute and convalescent COVID-19 samples from the United States, Italy and Spain. Sources were T cells, B-cell-depleted T cells, or PBMCs; the material itself was cDNA or gDNA.

Germline values: CDR1 MNHNS, CDR2 SASEGT. CDR3 size: 15 residues. V was trimmed by 0 bases and J by 4 bases, leaving 12 bases between them. Original handling: Reference gene primer amplification yielded estimated nucleated cell counts. Measured with immunoSEQ multiplex PCR; TCRdb has only the in-frame clones, and not every one. V, J and clone size reflect that table, while D and trimming were determined from the DNA. The table includes 150,000 or so clones, just under 85% detected once. The source of this sequence is a woman aged 55-75 years with acute or convalescent COVID-19. Sample: peripheral blood. This sequence joins TRBV6-1 and TRBJ1-2; D not resolved. The chain's CDR3 is CASSEAGVRSYGYTF. CDR3 coding DNA: TGTGCCAGCAGTGAAGCGGGAGTAAGGAGCTATGGCTACACCTTC.